The rows below give T cell receptor beta chains drawn from one sample of a study of cytomegalovirus exposure and HLA in healthy donors. Clones were sequenced by immunoSEQ multiplex PCR, and TCRdb holds only the in-frame ones, with some missing. The sample has 130,000 or so clones, about 79% seen once; the top ten hold about 3%. Sequencing was carried out using PBMCs. These receptor sequences come from a woman between 18 and 29 years old in good health and CMV-seropositive. Each CDR3 is given with its conserved first and last residue. The order of the fields is D gene, V gene, clone size, J gene, CDR3 protein, CDR3 DNA. A D gene is named only where the DNA matches it firmly. Size is omitted from some rows. Given values are once, few, many or a class for expanded clones.

TRBD2,TRBV4-1,few,TRBJ2-7,CASSQETAGAYEQYF,TGCGCCAGCAGCCAAGAGACAGCGGGGGCCTACGAGCAGTACTTC
TRBD2,TRBV4-1,few,TRBJ2-2,CASSQLASGGGTGELFF,TGCGCCAGCAGCCAACTGGCTAGCGGGGGGGGCACCGGGGAGCTGTTTTTT
TRBD1,TRBV10-2,-,TRBJ2-7,CASSETGGTYEQYF,TGTGCCAGCAGTGAAACAGGGGGCACTTACGAGCAGTACTTC
-,TRBV7-6,-,TRBJ2-7,CASSFGSPSYEQYF,TGTGCCAGCAGCTTCGGGTCCCCAAGTTACGAGCAGTACTTC
-,TRBV4-1,-,TRBJ1-5,CASSQPRGQPQHF,TGCGCCAGCAGCCAACCCCGGGGACAACCCCAGCATTTT
TRBD1,TRBV18,-,TRBJ1-5,CASSLGQGLGQPQHF,TGTGCCAGCTCATTGGGACAGGGGCTTGGTCAGCCCCAGCATTTT
-,TRBV6-1,-,TRBJ1-3,CASSDPTELRGNTIYF,TGTGCCAGCAGTGATCCGACAGAGCTTAGGGGAAACACCATATATTTT
TRBD1,TRBV6-1,-,TRBJ2-3,CASSEAQGGADTQYF,TGTGCCAGCAGTGAAGCTCAAGGGGGCGCAGATACGCAGTATTTT
TRBD1,TRBV7-9,-,TRBJ1-6,CASSSLQGVKSPLHF,TGTGCCAGCAGCTCCTTGCAGGGGGTAAAATCACCCCTCCACTTT
-,TRBV19,-,TRBJ1-2,CATIRGNYGYTF,TGTGCCACAATTCGGGGGAACTATGGCTACACCTTC
TRBD2,TRBV5-4,-,TRBJ2-3,CASSLLRGGVTDTQYF,TGTGCCAGCAGCTTGTTGCGGGGGGGAGTCACAGATACGCAGTATTTT
-,TRBV7-9,once,TRBJ2-7,CASSLLAYEQYF,TGTGCCAGCAGCTTGCTAGCCTACGAGCAGTACTTC
-,TRBV4-1,few,TRBJ2-3,CASRGVQATQYF,TGCGCCAGCAGGGGCGTACAGGCTACGCAGTATTTT
TRBD2,TRBV9,-,TRBJ2-1,CASSVGGGGGYNEQFF,TGTGCCAGCAGCGTAGGTGGCGGGGGGGGATACAATGAGCAGTTCTTC
TRBD2,TRBV27,-,TRBJ2-3,CASSLSASGGLNRDTQYF,TGTGCCAGCAGTTTATCGGCTAGCGGGGGATTAAACAGGGATACGCAGTATTTT
TRBD2,TRBV13,-,TRBJ2-7,CASSRGVYEQYF,TGTGCCAGCAGCCGGGGGGTCTACGAGCAGTACTTC
-,TRBV30,-,TRBJ1-3,CAWSVRTSYSGNTIYF,TGTGCCTGGAGTGTACGTACATCTTACTCTGGAAACACCATATATTTT
TRBD1,TRBV7-9,-,TRBJ2-2,CASSFLGTGTPGELFF,TGTGCCAGCAGCTTTCTCGGGACAGGGACCCCCGGGGAGCTGTTTTTT
TRBD1,TRBV5-6,-,TRBJ1-4,CASSLAGTVGKLFF,TGTGCCAGCAGCTTGGCCGGGACAGTCGGAAAACTGTTTTTT
TRBD1,TRBV5-1,-,TRBJ1-1,CASSLSRTGDLGGTEAFF,TGCGCCAGCAGCTTGTCCCGGACAGGGGACTTAGGGGGCACTGAAGCTTTCTTT
TRBD2,TRBV15,-,TRBJ2-3,CATSSLRRGGTDTQYF,TGTGCCACCAGCAGCCTTCGGCGGGGGGGCACAGATACGCAGTATTTT
TRBD1,TRBV7-2,once,TRBJ1-3,CASSLVPGTVSGNTIYF,TGTGCCAGCAGCTTAGTCCCAGGGACAGTCAGTGGAAACACCATATATTTT
TRBD1,TRBV7-9,-,TRBJ1-1,CASSLGTGREAFF,TGTGCCAGCAGCTTAGGGACAGGGAGGGAAGCTTTCTTT
-,TRBV4-1,-,TRBJ1-5,CASSQENRGNSNQPQHF,TGCGCCAGCAGCCAAGAGAACCGGGGAAATAGCAATCAGCCCCAGCATTTT
TRBD2,TRBV6-1,-,TRBJ2-3,CASSKLAGGPDTQYF,TGTGCCAGCAGTAAACTAGCGGGGGGGCCGGATACGCAGTATTTT
-,TRBV7-9,-,TRBJ1-3,CASSPTGSSGNTIYF,TGTGCCAGCAGTCCTACAGGTTCCTCTGGAAACACCATATATTTT
TRBD1,TRBV28,-,TRBJ2-7,CASRLQGAHREQYF,TGTGCCAGCCGATTACAGGGGGCGCATCGCGAGCAGTACTTC
TRBD2,TRBV27,-,TRBJ2-3,CASSLYAGGDTQYF,TGTGCCAGCAGTTTATACGCGGGGGGCGATACGCAGTATTTT
TRBD2,TRBV7-9,-,TRBJ2-3,CASSPWASGGLTSTDTQYF,TGTGCCAGCAGCCCGTGGGCTAGCGGGGGCCTAACTAGCACAGATACGCAGTATTTT
-,TRBV27,-,TRBJ2-7,CASRGLGGKDYEQYF,TGTGCCAGCAGGGGGCTTGGAGGGAAGGACTACGAGCAGTACTTC
-,TRBV5-1,-,TRBJ2-5,CASSLGPVQETQYF,TGCGCCAGCAGCTTGGGGCCAGTCCAAGAGACCCAGTACTTC
-,TRBV7-8,-,TRBJ2-7,CASSLGVSYEQYF,TGTGCCAGCAGCTTAGGCGTATCTTACGAGCAGTACTTC
-,TRBV23-1,-,TRBJ1-2,CASSQLEGRGGYTF,TGCGCCAGCAGTCAACTGGAGGGGCGAGGTGGCTACACCTTC
-,TRBV6-1,-,TRBJ2-1,CASSRQGSSYNEQFF,TGTGCCAGCAGCCGCCAAGGGAGCTCCTACAATGAGCAGTTCTTC
-,TRBV7-3,-,TRBJ1-1,CASSREVNTEAFF,TGTGCCAGCAGTCGTGAGGTGAACACTGAAGCTTTCTTT
TRBD1,TRBV4-1,-,TRBJ1-2,CASSHPGQGANGYTF,TGCGCCAGCAGCCACCCCGGACAGGGGGCGAATGGCTACACCTTC
TRBD1,TRBV4-1,-,TRBJ1-5,CASSQGAIQGRNQPQHF,TGCGCCAGCAGCCAAGGAGCCATACAGGGGAGGAATCAGCCCCAGCATTTT
-,TRBV7-8,-,TRBJ2-7,CASSDTGYEQYF,TGTGCCAGCAGCGATACAGGCTACGAGCAGTACTTC
TRBD1,TRBV5-1,few,TRBJ2-5,CASSLGSRTGETQYF,TGCGCCAGCAGCTTGGGGTCCCGGACAGGAGAGACCCAGTACTTC